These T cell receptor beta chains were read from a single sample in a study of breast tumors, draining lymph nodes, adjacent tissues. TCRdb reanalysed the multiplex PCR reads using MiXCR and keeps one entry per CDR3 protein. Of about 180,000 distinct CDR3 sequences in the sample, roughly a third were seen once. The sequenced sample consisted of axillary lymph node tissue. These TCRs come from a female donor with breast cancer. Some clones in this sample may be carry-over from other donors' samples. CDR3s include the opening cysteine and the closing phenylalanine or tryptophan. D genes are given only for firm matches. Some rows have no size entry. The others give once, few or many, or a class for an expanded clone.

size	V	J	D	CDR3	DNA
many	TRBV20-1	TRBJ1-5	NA	CSATRTAFSNQPQHF	TGCAGTGCTACCCGGACAGCTTTTAGCAATCAGCCCCAGCATTTT
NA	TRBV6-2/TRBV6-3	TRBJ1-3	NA	CAGSPPTNSGNTIYF	TGTGCCGGCAGTCCCCCCACGAACTCTGGAAACACCATATATTTT
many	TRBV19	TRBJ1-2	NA	CASSPRDRDNYGYTF	TGTGCCAGTAGCCCCAGGGACCGAGATAACTATGGCTACACCTTC
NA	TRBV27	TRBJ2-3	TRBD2	CASSPIELIAGGRYF	TGTGCCAGCAGTCCGATAGAGCTGATAGCGGGAGGAAGATATTTT
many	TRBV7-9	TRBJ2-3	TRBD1	CASSGRDRETDTQYF	TGTGCCAGCAGCGGCCGGGACAGGGAAACAGATACGCAGTATTTT
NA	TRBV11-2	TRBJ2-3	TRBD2	CASSRIETSIGTQYF	TGTGCCAGCAGCCGAATAGAGACTAGCATAGGTACGCAGTATTTT
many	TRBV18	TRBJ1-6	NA	CASSPRAGSSYNSPLHF	TGTGCCAGCTCACCACGGGCGGGGAGCTCCTATAATTCACCCCTCCACTTT
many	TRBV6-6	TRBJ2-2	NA	CASSYRWESNTGELFF	TGTGCCAGCAGTTACAGGTGGGAGTCGAACACCGGGGAGCTGTTTTTT
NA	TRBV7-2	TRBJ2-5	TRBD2	CASSLRAGAGEVEAQYF	TGTGCCAGCAGCTTACGTGCCGGGGCGGGGGAAGTGGAGGCCCAGTACTTC
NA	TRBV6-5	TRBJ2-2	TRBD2	CASSYEGERGNTGELFF	TGTGCCAGCAGTTACGAAGGCGAGCGGGGGAACACCGGGGAGCTGTTTTTT
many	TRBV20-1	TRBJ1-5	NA	CSARGGSNSNQPQHF	TGCAGTGCTAGAGGTGGCAGCAATAGCAATCAGCCCCAGCATTTT
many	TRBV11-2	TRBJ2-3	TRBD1	CASSLAFQWTGVMNTQYF	TGTGCCAGCAGCTTAGCCTTCCAGTGGACAGGGGTGATGAATACGCAGTATTTT
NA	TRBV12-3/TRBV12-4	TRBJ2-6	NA	CASRLGTGANVLTF	TGTGCCAGCAGGCTCGGGACGGGGGCCAACGTCCTGACTTTC
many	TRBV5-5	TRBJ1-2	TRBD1	CASSQGGDYGYTF	TGTGCCAGCAGCCAGGGGGGCGACTATGGCTACACCTTC
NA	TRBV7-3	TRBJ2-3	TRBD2	CASSPGGGGTQYF	TGTGCCAGCAGCCCGGGGGGAGGAGGTACGCAGTATTTT
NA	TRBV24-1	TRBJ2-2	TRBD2	CATLGGTGWTGELFF	TGTGCCACCCTCGGGGGGACGGGGTGGACCGGGGAGCTGTTTTTT
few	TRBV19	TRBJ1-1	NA	CASSMGSDTEAFF	TGTGCCAGTAGTATGGGTAGCGACACTGAAGCTTTCTTT
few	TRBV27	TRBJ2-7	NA	CASTNYGTGSYEQYF	TGTGCCAGCACCAATTACGGGACGGGCTCCTACGAGCAGTACTTC
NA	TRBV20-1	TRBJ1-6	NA	CSARDLRGSPLHF	TGCAGTGCTAGAGATCTACGAGGCTCACCCCTCCACTTT
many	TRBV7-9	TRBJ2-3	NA	CASSSGFSTDTQYF	TGTGCCAGCAGCTCAGGTTTTAGCACAGATACGCAGTATTTT
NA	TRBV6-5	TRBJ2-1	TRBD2	CASSDQGLAGVDEQFF	TGTGCCAGCAGCGACCAGGGACTAGCGGGAGTGGATGAGCAGTTCTTC
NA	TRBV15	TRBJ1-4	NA	CAKVGEANEKLFF	TGTGCCAAAGTGGGGGAGGCTAATGAAAAACTGTTTTTT
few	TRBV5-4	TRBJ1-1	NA	CASSSPLQAETEAFF	TGTGCCAGCAGCTCCCCCCTGCAGGCCGAGACTGAAGCTTTCTTT
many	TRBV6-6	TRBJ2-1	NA	CASRSRVVGEQFF	TGTGCCAGCCGCTCAAGAGTAGTTGGGGAGCAGTTCTTC
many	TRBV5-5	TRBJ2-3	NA	CASSLATDTQYF	TGTGCCAGCAGCTTGGCAACAGATACGCAGTATTTT
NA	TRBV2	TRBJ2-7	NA	CARVNYEQYF	TGTGCTAGAGTGAACTACGAGCAGTACTTC
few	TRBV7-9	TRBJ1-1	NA	CASSPETEEAFF	TGTGCCAGCAGCCCTGAGACTGAAGAAGCTTTCTTT
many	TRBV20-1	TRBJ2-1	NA	CSARDLRGAHEQFF	TGCAGTGCTAGAGATCTGAGGGGGGCGCATGAGCAGTTCTTC
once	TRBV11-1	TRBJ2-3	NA	CARGQYTNPQYF	TGTGCCAGGGGCCAGTACACAAATCCGCAGTATTTT
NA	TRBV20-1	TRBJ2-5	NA	CSAGTKQGSQETQYF	TGCAGTGCTGGGACTAAACAGGGGAGCCAAGAGACCCAGTACTTC
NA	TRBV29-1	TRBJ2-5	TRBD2	CSVEVAGGPSQETQYF	TGCAGCGTTGAAGTAGCGGGGGGGCCCTCACAAGAGACCCAGTACTTC
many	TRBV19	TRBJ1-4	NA	CASSIAWQPTNEKLFF	TGTGCCAGTAGTATAGCGTGGCAGCCAACTAATGAAAAACTGTTTTTT
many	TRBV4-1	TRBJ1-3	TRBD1	CASSQAGQGTSGNTIYF	TGCGCCAGCAGCCAAGCGGGACAGGGAACCTCTGGAAACACCATATATTTT
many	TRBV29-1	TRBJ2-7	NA	CSVAGVRGEQYF	TGCAGCGTCGCCGGGGTAAGAGGCGAGCAGTACTTC
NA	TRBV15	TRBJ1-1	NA	CATNRARTMNTEAFF	TGTGCCACCAACAGAGCCCGGACTATGAACACTGAAGCTTTCTTT
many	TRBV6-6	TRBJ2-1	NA	CASKATDYNEQFF	TGTGCCAGCAAAGCGACAGACTACAATGAGCAGTTCTTC
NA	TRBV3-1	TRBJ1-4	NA	CASSLWGRAREGGEKLFF	TGTGCCAGCAGCCTCTGGGGCAGGGCCCGAGAGGGAGGGGAAAAACTGTTTTTT
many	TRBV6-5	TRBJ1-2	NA	CATRGDGYGYTF	TGTGCCACGCGGGGGGATGGCTATGGCTACACCTTC
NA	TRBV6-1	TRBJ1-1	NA	CASSPTTNTEAFF	TGTGCCAGCAGTCCCACAACGAACACTGAAGCTTTCTTT
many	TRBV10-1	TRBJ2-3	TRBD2	CASSEGVEREGVTDTQYF	TGCGCCAGCAGTGAAGGGGTCGAGCGGGAGGGCGTCACAGATACGCAGTATTTT
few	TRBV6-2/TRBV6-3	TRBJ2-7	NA	CASSYNTGRDEEEQYF	TGTGCCAGCAGTTACAATACGGGACGTGATGAGGAAGAGCAGTACTTC
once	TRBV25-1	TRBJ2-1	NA	CASSARGQIYNEQFF	TGTGCCAGCAGTGCTAGGGGCCAGATCTACAATGAGCAGTTCTTC
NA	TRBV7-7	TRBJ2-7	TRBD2	CASSLALAGTSGRPGYEQYF	TGTGCTAGCAGCTTAGCGCTCGCCGGGACTAGCGGGAGGCCCGGCTACGAGCAGTACTTC
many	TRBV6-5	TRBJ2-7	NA	CASSYSSTYSYEQYF	TGTGCCAGCAGTTACTCTAGCACCTACTCCTACGAGCAGTACTTC
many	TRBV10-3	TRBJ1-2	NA	CAINLDRTGGYTF	TGTGCCATCAACCTCGACCGGACGGGAGGCTACACCTTC
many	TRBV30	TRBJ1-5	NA	CASDSNQPQHF	TGTGCTTCGGATAGCAATCAGCCCCAGCATTTT
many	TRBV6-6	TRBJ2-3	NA	CASSYNARDNTGSDTQYF	TGTGCCAGCAGTTACAATGCTCGGGACAACACTGGGTCAGATACGCAGTATTTT
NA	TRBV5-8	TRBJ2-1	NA	CTSSGISGQVTSGHYNEQFF	TGTACCAGCAGCGGAATATCGGGACAGGTAACTAGCGGCCATTACAATGAGCAGTTCTTC
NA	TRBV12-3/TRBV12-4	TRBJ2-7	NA	CASSFFGDSGEQYF	TGTGCCAGCAGTTTCTTTGGGGATTCGGGCGAGCAGTACTTC
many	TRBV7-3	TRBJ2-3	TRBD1	CASSQGASRGDTQYF	TGTGCCAGCAGCCAGGGGGCTTCACGGGGAGATACGCAGTATTTT
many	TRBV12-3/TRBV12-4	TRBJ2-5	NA	CASTPSEMETQYF	TGTGCCAGCACCCCGTCGGAGATGGAGACCCAGTACTTC
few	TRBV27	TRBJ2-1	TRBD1	CASSLSTGGHYNEQFF	TGTGCCAGCAGTTTATCGACAGGGGGGCACTACAATGAGCAGTTCTTC
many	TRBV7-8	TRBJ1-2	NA	CASSLSFGGGPNYGYTF	TGTGCCAGCAGCTTATCATTCGGGGGGGGCCCTAACTATGGCTACACCTTC
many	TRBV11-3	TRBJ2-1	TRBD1	CASSLDRRQGADEQFF	TGTGCCAGCAGCTTAGATCGACGACAGGGGGCCGATGAGCAGTTCTTC
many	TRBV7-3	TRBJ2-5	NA	CASSPSRGQTETQYF	TGTGCCAGCAGCCCCTCCCGGGGGCAGACAGAGACCCAGTACTTC